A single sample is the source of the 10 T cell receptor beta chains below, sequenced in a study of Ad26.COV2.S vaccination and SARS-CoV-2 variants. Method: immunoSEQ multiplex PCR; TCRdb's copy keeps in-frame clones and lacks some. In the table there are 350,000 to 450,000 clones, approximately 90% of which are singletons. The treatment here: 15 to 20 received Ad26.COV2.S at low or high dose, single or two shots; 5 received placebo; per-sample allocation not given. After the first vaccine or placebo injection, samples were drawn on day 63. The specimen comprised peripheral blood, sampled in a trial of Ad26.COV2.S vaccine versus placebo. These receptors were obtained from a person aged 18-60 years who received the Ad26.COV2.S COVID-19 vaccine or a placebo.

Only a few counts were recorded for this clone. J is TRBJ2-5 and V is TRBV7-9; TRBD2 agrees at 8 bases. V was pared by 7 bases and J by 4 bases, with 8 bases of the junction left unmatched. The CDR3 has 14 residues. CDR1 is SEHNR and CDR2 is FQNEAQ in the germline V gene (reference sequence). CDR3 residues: CASTLRAGGETQYF. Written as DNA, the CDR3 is TGTGCCAGCACCCTCAGGGCGGGGGGAGAGACCCAGTACTTC.

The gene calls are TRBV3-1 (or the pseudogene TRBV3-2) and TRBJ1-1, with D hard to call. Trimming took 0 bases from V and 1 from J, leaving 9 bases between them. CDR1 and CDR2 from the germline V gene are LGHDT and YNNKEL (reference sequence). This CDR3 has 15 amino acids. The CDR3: CASSQERTGNTEAFF. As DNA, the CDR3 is TGTGCCAGCAGCCAAGAGAGGACGGGGAACACTGAAGCTTTCTTT.

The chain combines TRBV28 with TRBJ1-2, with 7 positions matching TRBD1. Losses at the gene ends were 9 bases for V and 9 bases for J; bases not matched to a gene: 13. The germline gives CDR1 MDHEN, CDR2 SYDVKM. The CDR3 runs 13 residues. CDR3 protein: CASREGGPSRYTF. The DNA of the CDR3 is TGTGCCAGTCGTGAAGGGGGCCCCAGTCGCTACACCTTC.

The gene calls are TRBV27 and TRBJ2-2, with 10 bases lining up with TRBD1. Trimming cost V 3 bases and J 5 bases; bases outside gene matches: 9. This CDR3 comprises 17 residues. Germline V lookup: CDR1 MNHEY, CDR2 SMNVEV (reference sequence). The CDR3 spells CASSFRTGGMRTGELFF. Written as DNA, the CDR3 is TGTGCCAGCAGTTTCCGGACAGGGGGTATGCGGACCGGGGAGCTGTTTTTT.

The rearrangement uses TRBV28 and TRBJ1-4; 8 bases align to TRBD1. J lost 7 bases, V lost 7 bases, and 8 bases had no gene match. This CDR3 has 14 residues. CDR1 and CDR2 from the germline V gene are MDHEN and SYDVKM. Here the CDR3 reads CASIDQGAGEKLFF. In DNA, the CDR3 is TGTGCCAGCATTGATCAGGGGGCAGGTGAAAAACTGTTTTTT.

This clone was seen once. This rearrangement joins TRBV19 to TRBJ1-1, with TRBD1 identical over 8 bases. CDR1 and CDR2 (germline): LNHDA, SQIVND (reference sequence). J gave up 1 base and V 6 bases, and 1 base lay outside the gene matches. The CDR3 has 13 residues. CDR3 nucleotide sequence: TGTGCCAGTAGGGGACAGGCGAACACTGAAGCTTTCTTT. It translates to CASRGQANTEAFF.

CDR3 DNA sequence: TGTGCCAGCAGCTTGACTAGCGGGAGGGCCTACGAGCAGTACTTC. Its translation: CASSLTSGRAYEQYF. The V gene is TRBV7-2, the J gene TRBJ2-7; 14 bases are shared with TRBD2. V lost 3 bases, J lost 2 bases, and 0 bases stayed unmatched. Germline CDR1 and CDR2: SGHTA and FQGNSA. This CDR3 comprises 15 residues.

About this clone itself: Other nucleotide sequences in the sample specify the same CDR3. The CDR3 protein is CASSQDGASYNEQFF. The CDR3 DNA sequence: TGTGCCAGCAGCCAAGATGGGGCTAGCTACAATGAGCAGTTCTTC. V gene TRBV3-1 (or the pseudogene TRBV3-2) combines with J gene TRBJ2-1; the D gene is possibly TRBD1 (5 bases). The CDR3 is 15 residues long. In germline, CDR1 is LGHDT, CDR2 YNNKEL (reference sequence). Between the trimmed V and J ends, which lost 0 bases and 3 bases, there was a span of 9 bases.

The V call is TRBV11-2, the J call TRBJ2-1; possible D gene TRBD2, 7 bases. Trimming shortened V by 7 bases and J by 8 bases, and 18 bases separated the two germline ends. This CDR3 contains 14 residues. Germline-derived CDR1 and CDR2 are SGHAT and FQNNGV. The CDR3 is CASISLGEGDEQFF. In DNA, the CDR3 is TGTGCCAGCATATCGCTAGGGGAGGGGGATGAGCAGTTCTTC. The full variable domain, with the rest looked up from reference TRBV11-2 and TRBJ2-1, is EAGVAQSPRYKIIEKRQSVAFWCNPISGHATLYWYQQILGQGPKLLIQFQNNGVVDDSQLPKDRFSAERLKGVDSTLKIQPAKLEDSAVYLCASISLGEGDEQFFGPGTRLTVL.

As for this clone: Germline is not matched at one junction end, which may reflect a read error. CDR3: CANSFQGAGEKLFF. DNA of the CDR3: TGTGCCAACAGCTTTCAGGGGGCAGGTGAAAAACTGTTTTTT. This rearrangement joins TRBV11-2 to TRBJ1-4; 8 bases align to TRBD1. The CDR3 spans 14 residues. Germline V lookup: CDR1 SGHAT, CDR2 FQNNGV.